What follows are 10 T cell receptor beta chains derived from one specimen sequenced in a study of regulatory T cells in long-lasting Graves disease. Arm-PCR of CDR3 regions and iRepertoire HTBI primers were used to build TCR beta libraries. One entry per CDR3 protein, called by TCRdb with MiXCR from the multiplex PCR reads. This table has approximately 350,000 distinct CDR3 sequences, around 11% appearing once. Time point in this sample: newly diagnosed GD, antithyroid drugs for less than 3 months. RNA extracted from PBMCs served as the sequencing template. These sequences were also reported in another study, on T cells in Graves' hyperthyroidism and ophthalmopathy.

The starting material was peripheral blood mononuclear cells (PBMCs), obtained at new diagnosis, from a patient treated with antithyroid drugs. These receptors originate from a woman aged 18-35 years with Graves disease.

This chain uses TRBV10-3 with TRBJ2-5; no firm D call. V lost 7 bases, J lost 7 bases, and 7 bases lay in between. This CDR3 has 10 residues. Germline V CDR1 and CDR2: ENHRY, SYGVKD. The DNA of the CDR3 is TGTGCCATCAATAGAGGGACCCAGTACTTC. Protein sequence: CAINRGTQYF.

This clonotype was recorded at least ten times. This chain uses TRBV7-3 with TRBJ2-3; no firm D call. V was cut by 2 bases and J by 8 bases, with 11 bases left in between. CDR1 SGHTA and CDR2 FQGTGA come from the germline V gene. The CDR3 totals 13 residues. CDR3 amino acids: CASSLSDVGTQYF. CDR3 nucleotide sequence: TGTGCCAGCAGCTTATCGGACGTCGGTACGCAGTATTTT.

This clonotype was seen a handful of times. The chain combines TRBV5-1 with TRBJ2-6; D is uncertain. The V end lost 4 bases, the J end lost 2 bases, and 7 bases lay between the germline ends. Per the germline V gene, CDR1 is SGHRS and CDR2 is YFSETQ. This CDR3 spans 14 amino acids. The CDR3 here is CASSQSPGANVLTF. The CDR3 DNA follows: TGCGCCAGCAGCCAATCACCTGGGGCCAACGTCCTGACTTTC. The full variable domain, with the rest looked up from reference TRBV5-1 and TRBJ2-6, is KAGVTQTPRYLIKTRGQQVTLSCSPISGHRSVSWYQQTPGQGLQFLFEYFSETQRNKGNFPGRFSGRQFSNSRSEMNVSTLELGDSALYLCASSQSPGANVLTFGAGSRLTVL.

The V call is TRBV20-1, the J call TRBJ2-3; D could derive from TRBD1 or TRBD2 (6 bases each). Trimming left V 0 bases short and J 2 bases short, with 15 bases between. Germline CDR1 is DFQATT and CDR2 is SNEGSKA (reference sequence). The CDR3 extends over 16 amino acids. Here the CDR3 DNA reads TGCAGTGCTAGAGACGTGGGGGGCGATTCCACAGATACGCAGTATTTT. This gives the protein CSARDVGGDSTDTQYF.

On this clonotype itself: This could be a read error, since a much larger clone is one nucleotide away. The chain has TRBV18 and TRBJ2-7; D gene ambiguous. CDR1 and CDR2 (germline): KGHSH, LQKENI. This CDR3 has 12 amino acids. For the CDR3, the DNA is TGTGCCAGCTCACCACCCTCCTACGAGCAGCACTTC. Protein product: CASSPPSYEQHF.

This clonotype has a count of ten or more. The J gene is TRBJ2-7, the V gene TRBV12-3 or TRBV12-4; D ambiguous. Trimming shortened V by 1 base and J by 0 bases, and 10 bases separated the two germline ends. The CDR3 totals 15 residues. CDR3 amino acids: CASSLEQLSSYEQYF. DNA of the CDR3: TGTGCCAGCAGTTTAGAACAGCTGAGCTCCTACGAGCAGTACTTC.

This clonotype occurred many times. V is TRBV3-1 and J is TRBJ2-1; D not resolved. This CDR3 comprises 13 residues. In germline, CDR1 is LGHDT, CDR2 YNNKEL (reference sequence). V dropped 2 bases and J dropped 7 bases, with 9 bases sitting between them. Here the CDR3 DNA reads TGTGCCAGCAGCCAATTGCCTGGGAATGAGCAGTTCTTC. It is translated as CASSQLPGNEQFF.

CDR3 region: CASSQASRTSGTEAFF. The DNA of the CDR3 is TGCGCCAGCAGCCAAGCCTCTAGGACTTCTGGTACTGAAGCTTTCTTT. The chain carries TRBV4-3 and TRBJ1-1; the D is unclear. This CDR3 contains 16 residues. V was cut by 1 base and J by 5 bases, with 17 bases left in between. CDR1 and CDR2 from the germline V gene are LGHNA and YSLEER.

The genes are TRBV20-1 and TRBJ1-5, with D perhaps TRBD1 (6 bases). The CDR3 loop spans 15 amino acids. Trimming pared 3 bases from V and 7 bases from J, leaving 19 bases between. CDR1 and CDR2 from the germline V gene are DFQATT and SNEGSKA (reference sequence). The CDR3 nucleotides are TGCAGTGCTAGTCGGGGACACCCAGGGGACCAGCCCCAGCATTTT. Translated: CSASRGHPGDQPQHF.

This clonotype appeared a few times. V and J are TRBV20-1 and TRBJ2-3, with D possibly being TRBD2 (5 bases). CDR1 and CDR2 from the germline V gene are DFQATT and SNEGSKA (reference sequence). Trimming removed 0 bases at V and 0 bases at J, with 13 bases between. The CDR3 length is 16 residues. The CDR3 DNA sequence: TGCAGTGCTAGAGACCATCGGAGGCCTAGCACAGATACGCAGTATTTT. Amino acids: CSARDHRRPSTDTQYF.